This T cell receptor (beta chain) comes out of a study of PD-L1 blockade in urothelial cancer. Across the whole study: Bladder-origin urothelial cancer in males covered about 90% of the roughly 30 patients. Chemotherapy regimens numbering 0 to 3 had been given to patients. Researchers looked at the blood 3 weeks (second dose) and 6 weeks after treatment began.

The V gene's germline CDR1 is SGHDT and CDR2 YYEEEE. The CDR3 has 15 residues. Trimming took 5 bases from V and 3 from J; bases not matched to a gene: 3. Generated by immunoSEQ multiplex PCR, the TCRdb table keeps only in-frame clones and is missing some. Seen here are tens of thousands of clones, 82% observed once, and the top ten hold roughly 7%. Time point of the sample: pretreatment peripheral blood. The sequenced sample was PBMCs, obtained around atezolizumab (anti-PD-L1) treatment. This clonotype was obtained from a man between 60 and 70 years old with urothelial cancer. The chain joins TRBV5-6 to TRBJ2-7; TRBD2 agrees at 15 bases. The chain's CDR3 is CASSGTSGGFYEQYF. The CDR3 bases are TGTGCCAGCAGTGGGACTAGCGGGGGGTTCTACGAGCAGTACTTC.